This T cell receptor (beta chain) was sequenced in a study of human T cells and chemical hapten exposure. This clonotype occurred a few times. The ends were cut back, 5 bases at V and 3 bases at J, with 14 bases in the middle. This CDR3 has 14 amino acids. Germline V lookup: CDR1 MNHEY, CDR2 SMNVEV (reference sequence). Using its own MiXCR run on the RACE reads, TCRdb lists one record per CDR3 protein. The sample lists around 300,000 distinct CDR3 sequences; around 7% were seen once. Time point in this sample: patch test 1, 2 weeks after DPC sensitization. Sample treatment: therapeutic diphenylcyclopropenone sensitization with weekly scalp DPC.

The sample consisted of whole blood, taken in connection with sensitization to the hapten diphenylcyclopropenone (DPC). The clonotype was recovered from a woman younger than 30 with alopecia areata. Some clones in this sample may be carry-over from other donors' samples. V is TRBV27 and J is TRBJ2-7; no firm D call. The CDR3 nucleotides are TGTGCCAGCAGTCCCACAGAGTACTTCTACGAGCAGTACTTC. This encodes CASSPTEYFYEQYF.